One and the same sample provided the 21 T cell receptor beta chains below, sequenced in a study of blood T cells in healthy people across ages. With a J-beta primer mix and a sample-barcoded 5' primer, a second PCR ran roughly 6 to 12 cycles. TCRdb reanalysed the 5' RACE reads using MiXCR and keeps one entry per CDR3 protein. The data contain around 690,000 distinct CDR3 sequences, about 53% of them singletons. The sequenced material came from blood. These receptor sequences come from a man aged 55 to 70 in good health.

This chain joins TRBV5-1 and TRBJ2-1; 10 bases match TRBD1. This CDR3 has 18 residues. Germline V gives CDR1 SGHRS, CDR2 YFSETQ. V gave up 4 bases and J gave up 8 bases; unmatched junction bases: 18. DNA of the CDR3: TGCGCCAGCAGCACACCCGGGACAGGGGCCACCCAATTTGATGAGCAGTTCTTC. Encoded protein: CASSTPGTGATQFDEQFF.

The V gene is TRBV6-2 or TRBV6-3, the J gene TRBJ2-6; D is ambiguous. Trimming removed 7 bases at V and 2 bases at J, with 0 bases between. Germline lookup yields CDR1 MNHEY and CDR2 SVGEGT. The CDR3 length is 11 residues. The CDR3 sequence is CASTGANVLTF. The CDR3 DNA is TGTGCCAGCACTGGGGCCAACGTCCTGACTTTC.

V and J are TRBV7-6 and TRBJ1-5; D is uncertain. The J call may be wrong; the DNA end is better matched by TRBJ2-3. Looked up from germline, CDR1 is SGHVS and CDR2 is FNYEAQ. The CDR3 runs to 14 residues. The CDR3 sequence is CASSPAGTSQPQYF. CDR3 DNA sequence: TGTGCCAGCAGCCCAGCCGGCACCTCTCAGCCCCAGTATTTT.

The V gene is TRBV2, the J gene TRBJ1-5; perhaps TRBD1 as D (6 bases). Per the germline V gene, CDR1 is SNHLY and CDR2 is FYNNEI. The CDR3 consists of 15 residues. Trimming removed 0 bases from V and 4 bases from J, with 10 bases in between. The CDR3 loop is CASSEAAGANQPQHF. The DNA for the CDR3 is TGTGCCAGCAGTGAAGCGGCGGGGGCAAATCAGCCCCAGCATTTT.

This sequence joins TRBV5-1 and TRBJ1-2, with 7 bases identical to TRBD1. Trimming took 4 bases from V and 6 from J; bases not matched to a gene: 9. The CDR3 sequence is 14 residues long. Germline CDR1 SGHRS, CDR2 YFSETQ. The CDR3 nucleotides are TGCGCCAGCAGCCACGACAGGGTGGAAAATGGCTACACCTTC. Protein product: CASSHDRVENGYTF.

This clonotype turned up a few times. The chain links TRBV18 to TRBJ2-5, with D possibly matching TRBD1 (6 bases). The V and J ends lost 3 bases and 5 bases respectively, with 16 bases between them. Germline V gene lookup returns CDR1 KGHSH and CDR2 LQKENI. The CDR3 spans 15 residues. CDR3 residues: CASSPFRTVGETQYF. The CDR3 nucleotides are TGTGCCAGCTCACCCTTTAGGACAGTCGGCGAGACCCAGTACTTC.

The chain employs TRBV6-5 and TRBJ2-4; TRBD1 aligns across 9 bases. Unmatched junction bases numbered 2, after V lost 0 bases and J lost 2 bases. This CDR3 is 16 amino acids long. From germline, CDR1 is MNHEY and CDR2 SVGAGI. The DNA of the CDR3 is TGTGCCAGCAGTTACTCCGGGACAGGGTCCAAAAACATTCAGTACTTC. Encoded protein: CASSYSGTGSKNIQYF.

J is TRBJ2-7 and V is TRBV23-1; D call uncertain. TRBV23-1 qualifies as an ORF whose function is uncertain. Trimming took 4 bases from V and 0 from J, leaving 10 bases between them. The length of the CDR3 is 14 residues. The CDR3 region has the DNA TGCGCCAGCAGTCGAAGGGCCAACTCCTACGAGCAGTACTTC. This encodes CASSRRANSYEQYF.

The rearrangement joins TRBV5-1 to TRBJ2-1, with 13 bases matching TRBD2. Germline CDR1 reads SGHRS; CDR2 reads YFSETQ. V was pared by 4 bases and J by 8 bases, with 6 bases of the junction left unmatched. This CDR3 comprises 15 residues. The CDR3 DNA sequence: TGCGCCAGCAGCCCCACTAGCGGGGGGGCCCATGAGCAGTTCTTC. Translated, it gives CASSPTSGGAHEQFF.

This clonotype was counted once. The rearrangement joins TRBV5-1 to TRBJ1-1; possibly TRBD1 for D (6 bases). There are 15 residues in the CDR3. V gave up 3 bases and J gave up 1 base, with 13 bases separating them. Germline loops: CDR1 SGHRS, CDR2 YFSETQ. The CDR3 sequence: CASSWGGGSNTEAFF. DNA for the CDR3: TGCGCCAGCAGCTGGGGCGGGGGCTCGAACACTGAAGCTTTCTTT. The full variable domain, in which reference TRBV5-1 and TRBJ1-1 provide the parts outside the CDR3, is KAGVTQTPRYLIKTRGQQVTLSCSPISGHRSVSWYQQTPGQGLQFLFEYFSETQRNKGNFPGRFSGRQFSNSRSEMNVSTLELGDSALYLCASSWGGGSNTEAFFGQGTRLTVV.

The rearrangement joins TRBV5-1 to TRBJ2-7; D tentatively reads TRBD1 or TRBD2 (5 bases each). The CDR3 sequence is 13 residues long. The V end lost 5 bases, the J end lost 7 bases, and 16 bases lay between the germline ends. Germline lookup yields CDR1 SGHRS and CDR2 YFSETQ. DNA of the CDR3: TGCGCCAGCAGACCCGGGACGGGATATGAGCAGTACTTC. This codes for CASRPGTGYEQYF. The complete variable domain, with remaining parts taken from reference TRBV5-1 and TRBJ2-7, reads KAGVTQTPRYLIKTRGQQVTLSCSPISGHRSVSWYQQTPGQGLQFLFEYFSETQRNKGNFPGRFSGRQFSNSRSEMNVSTLELGDSALYLCASRPGTGYEQYFGPGTRLTVT.

The CDR3 is CATSARRDIPNQPQHF. CDR3 nucleotide sequence: TGTGCCACCAGCGCCCGGAGGGACATCCCCAATCAGCCCCAGCATTTT. J is TRBJ1-5 and V is TRBV15; the D gene is possibly TRBD1 (6 bases). V was pared by 5 bases and J by 3 bases, with 17 bases between. The germline gives CDR1 LNHNV, CDR2 YYDKDF (reference sequence). There are 16 residues in the CDR3. Looking up the rest from reference TRBV15 and TRBJ1-5 gives the full variable domain: DAMVIQNPRYQVTQFGKPVTLSCSQTLNHNVMYWYQQKSSQAPKLLFHYYDKDFNNEADTPDNFQSRRPNTSFCFLDIRSPGLGDTAMYLCATSARRDIPNQPQHFGDGTRLSIL.

The chain links TRBV7-9 to TRBJ1-2, with D possibly matching TRBD1 (5 bases). The CDR3 extends over 14 amino acids. Germline values: CDR1 SEHNR, CDR2 FQNEAQ (reference sequence). V gave up 6 bases and J gave up 4 bases, with 15 bases separating them. DNA of the CDR3: TGTGCCAGCAGTAACGATTCAGGGAGCTATGGCTACACCTTC. Encoded protein: CASSNDSGSYGYTF. The full variable domain, completed using reference TRBV7-9 and TRBJ1-2, is DTGVSQNPRHKITKRGQNVTFRCDPISEHNRLYWYRQTLGQGPEFLTYFQNEAQLEKSRLLSDRFSAERPKGSFSTLEIQRTEQGDSAMYLCASSNDSGSYGYTFGSGTRLTVV.

This clonotype was observed a handful of times. The genes are TRBV7-9 and TRBJ2-1, with D unresolved. CDR3 length: 14 residues. Germline V gene data show CDR1 as SEHNR and CDR2 as FQNEAQ (reference sequence). Deletions cut 5 bases from V and 0 bases from J, with 8 bases between. This CDR3 is CASSRFGSYNEQFF. CDR3 bases: TGTGCCAGCAGCCGGTTCGGCTCCTACAATGAGCAGTTCTTC. The full variable domain, with the rest looked up from reference TRBV7-9 and TRBJ2-1, is DTGVSQNPRHKITKRGQNVTFRCDPISEHNRLYWYRQTLGQGPEFLTYFQNEAQLEKSRLLSDRFSAERPKGSFSTLEIQRTEQGDSAMYLCASSRFGSYNEQFFGPGTRLTVL.

V usage is TRBV20-1 and J usage is TRBJ2-3, with D possibly matching TRBD1 (6 bases). Trimming cost V 1 base and J 11 bases, with 13 bases left between them. Germline-derived CDR1 and CDR2 are DFQATT and SNEGSKA (reference sequence). The CDR3 length is 12 residues. The CDR3 region is CSARGDRTEQYF. CDR3 bases: TGCAGTGCTAGAGGCGACAGGACGGAGCAGTATTTT.

The V gene is TRBV5-1, the J gene TRBJ2-1, with D unclear. The end of the DNA aligns better with TRBJ2-7, so the J call may be wrong. Germline V gene sequence: CDR1 SGHRS, CDR2 YFSETQ. The CDR3 consists of 17 residues. CDR3 region: CASSLVPNLVTYNEQYF. Written as DNA, the CDR3 is TGCGCCAGCAGCTTGGTACCCAATCTAGTAACCTACAATGAGCAGTACTTC.

The chain links TRBV12-3 or TRBV12-4 to TRBJ2-3, with D possibly TRBD2 on 6 matching bases. V gave up 5 bases and J gave up 1 base, with 16 bases separating them. The CDR3 runs 16 residues. The CDR3 is CASSPQQSSGTDTQYF. DNA for the CDR3: TGTGCCAGCAGTCCCCAACAATCTAGCGGCACAGATACGCAGTATTTT.

The chain links TRBV20-1 to TRBJ2-5; 10 nucleotides match TRBD1. This CDR3 is built from 13 residues. Germline assignment: CDR1 DFQATT and CDR2 SNEGSKA (reference sequence). J was trimmed by 13 bases and V by 3 bases; bases with no gene match: 11. The CDR3 here is CSARDSTGGHGYF. For the CDR3, the DNA is TGCAGTGCTAGGGACTCGACAGGGGGCCACGGGTACTTC.

This clonotype was counted only a few times. The genes are TRBV7-9 and TRBJ2-5; maybe TRBD1 (6 bases). V was trimmed by 5 bases and J by 5 bases, leaving 24 bases between them. CDR3 size: 17 residues. Per the germline V gene, CDR1 is SEHNR and CDR2 is FQNEAQ (reference sequence). CDR3 sequence: CASSEQMRARGGETQYF. CDR3 coding DNA: TGTGCCAGCAGCGAACAAATGCGGGCCAGGGGCGGCGAGACCCAGTACTTC.

The rearrangement uses TRBV6-2 or TRBV6-3 and TRBJ1-2, with TRBD1 matching over 8 bases. CDR3 length: 14 residues. CDR1 and CDR2 from the germline V gene are MNHEY and SVGEGT. The V segment lost 2 bases and the J segment 4 bases; nucleotides outside the gene matches: 3. CDR3 sequence: CASSYTGTGYGYTF. The CDR3 DNA reads as TGTGCCAGCAGTTACACCGGGACAGGCTATGGCTACACCTTC.

At least ten counts were recorded for this clonotype. The rearrangement links TRBV6-1 to TRBJ2-4; D unresolved. Per germline, CDR1 MNHNS and CDR2 SASEGT. This CDR3 comprises 13 residues. Between the trimmed V and J ends, which lost 11 bases and 0 bases, there was a span of 11 bases. Written as DNA, the CDR3 is TGTGCCGCAAGTCCCCTAGCCAAAAACATTCAGTACTTC. It encodes CAASPLAKNIQYF.